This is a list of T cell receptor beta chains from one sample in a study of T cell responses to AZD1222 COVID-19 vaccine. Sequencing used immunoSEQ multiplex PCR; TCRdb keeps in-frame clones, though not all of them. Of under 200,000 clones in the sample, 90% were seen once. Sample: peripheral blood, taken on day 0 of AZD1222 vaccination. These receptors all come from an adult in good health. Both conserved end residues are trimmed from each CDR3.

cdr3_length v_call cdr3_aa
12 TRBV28 ASSLRTTGNTIY
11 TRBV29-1 SVEEGQQQEAF
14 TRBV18 ASSPPGSSYNSPLH
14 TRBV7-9 ASSLGVQGASGGYT
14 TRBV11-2 ASSLSGLNSGNTIY
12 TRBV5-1 ASSSQGSGAPLH
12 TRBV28 ASSHSGEPYEQY
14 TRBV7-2 ASSLDSSGEYGELF
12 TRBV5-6 ASSLPGETYEQY
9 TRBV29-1 SVSGNTEAF
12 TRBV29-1 SVDLQGAAGELF
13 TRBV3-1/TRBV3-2 ASSLRTSGVETQY
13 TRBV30 AWSDSGRRLHGYT
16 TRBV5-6 ASSLNQFGGLGNQPQH
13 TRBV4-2 ASSRRDYTTDTQY
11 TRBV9 ASSEGGMGTQY
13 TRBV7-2 ASSLRGSSGNTIY
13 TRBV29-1 SVDQGRHTLNGYT
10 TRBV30 AWRSVGAANF
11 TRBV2 ASRETGNYGYT
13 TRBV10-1 ASSESSDRGNTQY
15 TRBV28 ASRTYPGLGFSYEQY
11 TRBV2 ASRASGVYEQY
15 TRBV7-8 ASSPGTEYALNYGYT